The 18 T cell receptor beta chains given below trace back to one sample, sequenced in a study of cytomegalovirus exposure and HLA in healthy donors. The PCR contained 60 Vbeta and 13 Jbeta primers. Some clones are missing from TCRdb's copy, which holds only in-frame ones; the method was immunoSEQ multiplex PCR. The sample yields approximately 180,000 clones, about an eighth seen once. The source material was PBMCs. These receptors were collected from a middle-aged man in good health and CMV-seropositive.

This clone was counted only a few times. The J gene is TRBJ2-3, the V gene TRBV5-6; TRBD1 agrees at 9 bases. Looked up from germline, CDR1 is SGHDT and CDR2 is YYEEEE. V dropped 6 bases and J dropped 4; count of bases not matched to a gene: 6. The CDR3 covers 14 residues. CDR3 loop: CASMGQGGADTQYF. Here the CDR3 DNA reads TGTGCCAGCATGGGACAGGGAGGGGCAGATACGCAGTATTTT.

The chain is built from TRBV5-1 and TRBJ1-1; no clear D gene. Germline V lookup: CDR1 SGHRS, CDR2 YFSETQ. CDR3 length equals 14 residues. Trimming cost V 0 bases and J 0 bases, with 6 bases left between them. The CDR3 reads CASSLVALNTEAFF. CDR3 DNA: TGCGCCAGCAGCTTGGTTGCGCTGAACACTGAAGCTTTCTTT.

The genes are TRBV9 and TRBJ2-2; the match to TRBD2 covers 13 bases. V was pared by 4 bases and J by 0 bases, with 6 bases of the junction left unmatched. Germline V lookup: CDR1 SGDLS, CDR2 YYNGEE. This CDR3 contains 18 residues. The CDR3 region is CASSLRLAGGSNTGELFF. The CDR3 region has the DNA TGTGCCAGCAGCCTAAGACTAGCGGGGGGTTCGAACACCGGGGAGCTGTTTTTT.

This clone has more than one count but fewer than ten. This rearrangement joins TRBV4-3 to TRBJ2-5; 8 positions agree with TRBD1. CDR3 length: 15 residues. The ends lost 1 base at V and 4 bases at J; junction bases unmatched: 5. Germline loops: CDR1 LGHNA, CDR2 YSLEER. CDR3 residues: CASSQARQGPETQYF. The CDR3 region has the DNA TGCGCCAGCAGCCAAGCTCGACAGGGGCCAGAGACCCAGTACTTC.

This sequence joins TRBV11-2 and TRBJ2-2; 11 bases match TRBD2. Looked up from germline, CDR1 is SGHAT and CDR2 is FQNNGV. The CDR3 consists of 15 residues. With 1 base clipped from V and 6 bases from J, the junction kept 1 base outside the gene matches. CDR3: CASSLASGGSGELFF. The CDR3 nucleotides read TGTGCCAGCAGCTTAGCTAGCGGGGGGTCCGGGGAGCTGTTTTTT.

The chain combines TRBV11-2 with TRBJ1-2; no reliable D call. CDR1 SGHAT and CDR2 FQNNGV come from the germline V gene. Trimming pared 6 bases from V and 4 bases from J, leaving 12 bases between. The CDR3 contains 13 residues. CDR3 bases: TGTGCCAGCAGTAGCCTCCGAGCCTATGGCTACACCTTC. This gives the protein CASSSLRAYGYTF. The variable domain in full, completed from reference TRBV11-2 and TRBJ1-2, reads EAGVAQSPRYKIIEKRQSVAFWCNPISGHATLYWYQQILGQGPKLLIQFQNNGVVDDSQLPKDRFSAERLKGVDSTLKIQPAKLEDSAVYLCASSSLRAYGYTFGSGTRLTVV.

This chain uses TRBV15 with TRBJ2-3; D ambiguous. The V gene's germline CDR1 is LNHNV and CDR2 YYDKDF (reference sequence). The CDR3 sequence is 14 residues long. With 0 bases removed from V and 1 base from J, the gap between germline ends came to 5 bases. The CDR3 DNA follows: TGTGCCACCAGCAGAGATCAGGGCACAGATACGCAGTATTTT. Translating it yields CATSRDQGTDTQYF.

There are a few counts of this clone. In DNA, the CDR3 is TGTGCCAGCAGTGATCAGGCCTCAAACACTGAAGCTTTCTTT. This sequence encodes CASSDQASNTEAFF. The chain is built from TRBV6-4 and TRBJ1-1, with D unresolved. Trimming stripped 3 bases from V and 2 bases from J, with 10 bases between. CDR1 MRHNA and CDR2 SNTAGT come from the germline V gene. The CDR3 is made up of 14 amino acids.

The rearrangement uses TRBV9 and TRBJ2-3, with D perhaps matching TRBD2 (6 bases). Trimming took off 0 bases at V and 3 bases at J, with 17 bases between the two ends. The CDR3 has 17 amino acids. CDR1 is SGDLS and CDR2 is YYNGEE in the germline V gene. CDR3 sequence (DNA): TGTGCCAGCAGCGTAGGGCGGGGTGAATTATTTACAGATACGCAGTATTTT. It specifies CASSVGRGELFTDTQYF.

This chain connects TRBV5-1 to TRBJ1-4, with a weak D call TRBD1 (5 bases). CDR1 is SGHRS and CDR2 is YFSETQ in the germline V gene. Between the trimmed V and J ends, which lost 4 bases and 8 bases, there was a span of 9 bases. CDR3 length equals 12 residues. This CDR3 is CASSPQGEKLFF. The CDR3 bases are TGCGCCAGCAGCCCCCAGGGCGAAAAACTGTTTTTT.

The CDR3 protein is CSAEQGAWGYTF. In DNA form, the CDR3 reads TGCAGCGCTGAGCAGGGGGCATGGGGCTACACCTTC. This chain uses TRBV29-1 with TRBJ1-2, with 8 bases lining up with TRBD1. V gave up 7 bases and J gave up 8 bases; unmatched junction bases: 9. The CDR3 loop spans 12 amino acids. In germline, CDR1 is SQVTM, CDR2 ANQGSEA.

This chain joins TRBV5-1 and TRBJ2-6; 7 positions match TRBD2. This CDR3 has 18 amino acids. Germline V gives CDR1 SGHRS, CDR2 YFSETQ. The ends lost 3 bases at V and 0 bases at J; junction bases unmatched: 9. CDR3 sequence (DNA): TGCGCCAGCAGCTCGACGGGAGGTTGGGTCTCTGGGGCCAACGTCCTGACTTTC. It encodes CASSSTGGWVSGANVLTF.

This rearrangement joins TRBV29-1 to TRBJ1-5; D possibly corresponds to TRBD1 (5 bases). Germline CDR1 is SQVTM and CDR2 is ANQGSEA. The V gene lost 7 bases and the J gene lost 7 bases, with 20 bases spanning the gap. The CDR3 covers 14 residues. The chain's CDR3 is CSARQGGVGQPQHF. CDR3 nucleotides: TGCAGCGCCCGACAAGGAGGGGTGGGACAGCCCCAGCATTTT.

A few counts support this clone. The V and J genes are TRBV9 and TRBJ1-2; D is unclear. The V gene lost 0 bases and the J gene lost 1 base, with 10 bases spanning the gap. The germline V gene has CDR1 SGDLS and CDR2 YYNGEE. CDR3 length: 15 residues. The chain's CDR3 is CASSVAASVNYGYTF. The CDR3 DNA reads TGTGCCAGCAGCGTAGCTGCCAGCGTTAACTATGGCTACACCTTC.

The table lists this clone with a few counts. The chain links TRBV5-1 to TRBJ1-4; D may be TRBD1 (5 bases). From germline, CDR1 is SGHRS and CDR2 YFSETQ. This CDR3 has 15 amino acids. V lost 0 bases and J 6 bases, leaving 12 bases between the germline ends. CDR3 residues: CASSLVPGSYEKLFF. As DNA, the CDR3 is TGCGCCAGCAGCTTGGTTCCAGGGTCGTATGAAAAACTGTTTTTT.

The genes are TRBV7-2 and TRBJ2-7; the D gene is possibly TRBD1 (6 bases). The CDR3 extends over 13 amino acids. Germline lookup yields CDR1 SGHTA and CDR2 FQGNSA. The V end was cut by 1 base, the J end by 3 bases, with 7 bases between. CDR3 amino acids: CASSLEGGYEQYV. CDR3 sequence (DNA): TGTGCCAGCAGCTTAGAAGGGGGCTACGAGCAGTACGTC.

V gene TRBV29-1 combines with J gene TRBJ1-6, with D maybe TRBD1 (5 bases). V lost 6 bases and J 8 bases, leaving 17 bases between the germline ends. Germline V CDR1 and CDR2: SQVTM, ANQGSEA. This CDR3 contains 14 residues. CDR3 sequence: CSVTGGSGDSPLHF. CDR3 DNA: TGCAGCGTCACTGGGGGGAGTGGGGATTCACCCCTCCACTTT.

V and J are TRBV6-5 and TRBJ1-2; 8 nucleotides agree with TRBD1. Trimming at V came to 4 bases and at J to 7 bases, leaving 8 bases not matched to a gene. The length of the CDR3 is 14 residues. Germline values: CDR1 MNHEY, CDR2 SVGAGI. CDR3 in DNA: TGTGCCAGCAGTTCGACAGGGGTGGATCCTGGCTACACCTTC. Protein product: CASSSTGVDPGYTF.